This entry concerns a single T cell receptor (beta chain). Other DNA sequences in the sample encode the same CDR3. In the authors' methods: Scientists estimated how many nucleated cells there were by amplifying reference gene primers. The assay was immunoSEQ multiplex PCR, and TCRdb's table has in-frame clones only and misses some. Clone size and the V and J calls come from that table; the DNA yielded D and trimming. The table records 350,000 to 450,000 clones, more than 75% of them present only once. The data derive from a study of blood T cell repertoires in COVID-19. Overall study: The United States, Italy and Spain supplied acute and convalescent COVID-19 samples. Sources were T cells, B-cell-depleted T cells, or PBMCs; the material itself was cDNA or gDNA.

The CDR3 runs 12 residues. Germline assignment: CDR1 LGHDT and CDR2 YNNKEL (reference sequence). Trimming removed 1 base from V and 7 bases from J, with 5 bases in between. This TCR was sampled from a human donor in a cohort sampled during active COVID-19. The material sequenced was peripheral blood. This chain joins TRBV3-1 (or the pseudogene TRBV3-2) and TRBJ1-3; D not certain. The chain's CDR3 is CASSQAGNTIYF. CDR3 DNA: TGTGCCAGCAGCCAAGCGGGTAACACCATATATTTT.